The T cell receptor beta chain under discussion was sequenced for a study of shared clonotypes between healthy human individuals. Study background: Donors had three CD4 naive, three CD4 memory, two CD8 naive and one CD8 memory plate apiece.

CDR3 length: 13 amino acids. Trimming removed 5 bases from V and 4 bases from J, with 9 bases in between. Germline CDR1 LNHDA, CDR2 SQIVND (reference sequence). In the naive CD8 group, cells lacked CD45RO and were positively selected for CCR7, so terminally differentiated effector memory CD45RA+ cells were left out. Produced via immunoSEQ multiplex PCR; TCRdb's table is partial and in-frame only. The table records about 2,100,000 clones, 90% to 95% of them present only once. General study points: The four-donor shared clonotypes exceeded non-shared clonotypes in generation probability, with non-shared ones scoring lower. It was expected that sequencing depth would affect clonotype sharing among donors. Represented genetic and exposure-history diversity was restricted by having few donors.

About this clone: Its antigen remains unidentified.

This chain joins TRBV19 and TRBJ2-1; the D is unclear. The sample was naive CD8+ T cells from PBMCs. This clonotype was obtained from a man younger than 35 in good health. Some clones in this sample may be carry-over from other donors' samples. The CDR3 coding sequence is TGTGCCAGTAGTGCGGACCATTACAATGAGCAGTTCTTC. This gives the protein CASSADHYNEQFF.